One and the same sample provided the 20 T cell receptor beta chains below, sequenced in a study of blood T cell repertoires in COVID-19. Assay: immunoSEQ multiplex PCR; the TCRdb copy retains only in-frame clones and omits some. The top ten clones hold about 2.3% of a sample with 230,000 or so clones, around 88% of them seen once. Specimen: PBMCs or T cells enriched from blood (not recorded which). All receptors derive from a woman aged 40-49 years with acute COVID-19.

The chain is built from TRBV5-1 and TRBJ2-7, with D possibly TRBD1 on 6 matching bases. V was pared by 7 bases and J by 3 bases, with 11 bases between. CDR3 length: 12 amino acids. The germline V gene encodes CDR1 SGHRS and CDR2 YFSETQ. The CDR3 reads CASSDRYYEQYF. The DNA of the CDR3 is TGCGCCAGCTCCGACAGGTACTACGAGCAGTACTTC.

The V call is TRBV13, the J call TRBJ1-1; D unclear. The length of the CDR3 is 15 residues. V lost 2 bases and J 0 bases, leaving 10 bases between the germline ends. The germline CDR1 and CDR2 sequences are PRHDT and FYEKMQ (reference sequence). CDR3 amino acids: CASSLRGSMNTEAFF. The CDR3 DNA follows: TGTGCCAGCAGCTTAAGAGGGTCCATGAACACTGAAGCTTTCTTT. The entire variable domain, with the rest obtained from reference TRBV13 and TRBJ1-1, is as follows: AAGVIQSPRHLIKEKRETATLKCYPIPRHDTVYWYQQGPGQDPQFLISFYEKMQSDKGSIPDRFSAQQFSDYHSELNMSSLELGDSALYFCASSLRGSMNTEAFFGQGTRLTVV.

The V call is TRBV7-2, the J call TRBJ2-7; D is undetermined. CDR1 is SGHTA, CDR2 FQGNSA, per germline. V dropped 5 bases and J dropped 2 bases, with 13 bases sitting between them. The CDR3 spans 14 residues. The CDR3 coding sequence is TGTGCCAGCAGCCCTTCCCCTGGCCCCTACGAGCAGTACTTC. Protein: CASSPSPGPYEQYF.

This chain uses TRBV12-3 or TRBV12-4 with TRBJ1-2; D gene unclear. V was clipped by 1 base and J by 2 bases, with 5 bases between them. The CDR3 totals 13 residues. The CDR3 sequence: CASSLGGNYGYTF. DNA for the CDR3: TGTGCCAGCAGTTTAGGCGGAAACTATGGCTACACCTTC.

CDR3 DNA sequence: TGCGCCAGCAGCTTAACGGCACAGGCGAGTGAAAAACTGTTTTTT. Translation gives CASSLTAQASEKLFF. The chain links TRBV5-1 to TRBJ1-4, with D perhaps TRBD1 (5 bases). Trimming shortened V by 2 bases and J by 7 bases, and 15 bases separated the two germline ends. Germline V CDR1 and CDR2: SGHRS, YFSETQ. The CDR3 runs to 15 residues. Drawing the rest from reference TRBV5-1 and TRBJ1-4, the complete variable domain is KAGVTQTPRYLIKTRGQQVTLSCSPISGHRSVSWYQQTPGQGLQFLFEYFSETQRNKGNFPGRFSGRQFSNSRSEMNVSTLELGDSALYLCASSLTAQASEKLFFGSGTQLSVL.

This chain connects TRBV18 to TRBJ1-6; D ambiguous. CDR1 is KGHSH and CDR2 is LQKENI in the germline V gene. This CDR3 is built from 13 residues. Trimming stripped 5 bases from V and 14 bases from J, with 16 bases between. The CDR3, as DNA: TGTGCCAGCTCAACCACGGGTATAACATCCCTCCACTTT. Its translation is CASSTTGITSLHF. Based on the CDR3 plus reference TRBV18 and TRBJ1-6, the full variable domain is NAGVMQNPRHLVRRRGQEARLRCSPMKGHSHVYWYRQLPEEGLKFMVYLQKENIIDESGMPKERFSAEFPKEGPSILRIQQVVRGDSAAYFCASSTTGITSLHFGNGTRLTVT.

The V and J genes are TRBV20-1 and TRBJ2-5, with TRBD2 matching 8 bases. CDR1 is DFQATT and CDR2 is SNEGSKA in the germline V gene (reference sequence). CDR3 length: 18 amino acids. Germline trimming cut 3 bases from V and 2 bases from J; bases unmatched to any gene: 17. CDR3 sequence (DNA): TGCAGTGCTAGTAGCGGGGAGGGGGTGATGGGCGAGCAAGAGACCCAGTACTTC. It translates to CSASSGEGVMGEQETQYF.

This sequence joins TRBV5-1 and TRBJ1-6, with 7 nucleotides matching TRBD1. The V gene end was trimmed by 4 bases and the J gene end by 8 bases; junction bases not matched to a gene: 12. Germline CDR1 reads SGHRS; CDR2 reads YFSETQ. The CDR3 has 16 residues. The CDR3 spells CASSPEPTGYYSPLHF. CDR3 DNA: TGCGCCAGCAGCCCCGAACCGACAGGGTATTATTCACCCCTCCACTTT.

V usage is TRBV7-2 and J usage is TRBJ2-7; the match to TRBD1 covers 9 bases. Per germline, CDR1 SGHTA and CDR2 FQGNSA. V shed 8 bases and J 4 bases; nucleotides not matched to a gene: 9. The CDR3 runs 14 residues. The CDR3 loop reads CASATDRGPYEQYF. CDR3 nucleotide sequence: TGTGCCAGCGCGACGGACAGGGGTCCTTACGAGCAGTACTTC.

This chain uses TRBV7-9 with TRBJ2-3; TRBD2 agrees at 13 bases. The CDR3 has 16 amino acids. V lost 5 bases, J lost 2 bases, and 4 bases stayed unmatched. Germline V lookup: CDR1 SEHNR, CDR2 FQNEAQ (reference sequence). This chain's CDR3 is CASSVGTSGVTDTQYF. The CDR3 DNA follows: TGTGCCAGCAGCGTAGGGACTAGCGGGGTCACAGATACGCAGTATTTT.

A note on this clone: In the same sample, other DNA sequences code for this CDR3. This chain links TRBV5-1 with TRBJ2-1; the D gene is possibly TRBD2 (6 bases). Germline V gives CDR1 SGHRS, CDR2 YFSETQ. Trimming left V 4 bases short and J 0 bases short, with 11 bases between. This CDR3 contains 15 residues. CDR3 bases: TGCGCCAGCAGCCCCTCCGGGAGCTCCTACAATGAGCAGTTCTTC. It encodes CASSPSGSSYNEQFF.

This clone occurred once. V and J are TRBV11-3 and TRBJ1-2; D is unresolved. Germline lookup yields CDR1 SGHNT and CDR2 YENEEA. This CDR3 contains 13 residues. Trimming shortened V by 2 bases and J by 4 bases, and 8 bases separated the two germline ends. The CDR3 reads CASSLSQFYGYTF. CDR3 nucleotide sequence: TGTGCCAGCAGCTTATCACAGTTCTATGGCTACACCTTC.

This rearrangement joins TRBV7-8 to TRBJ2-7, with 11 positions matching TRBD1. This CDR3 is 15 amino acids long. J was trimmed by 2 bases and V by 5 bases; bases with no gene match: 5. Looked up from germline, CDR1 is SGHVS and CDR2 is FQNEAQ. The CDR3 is CASSRGTGGTYEQYV. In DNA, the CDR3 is TGTGCCAGCAGCCGGGGGACAGGGGGGACCTACGAGCAGTACGTC.

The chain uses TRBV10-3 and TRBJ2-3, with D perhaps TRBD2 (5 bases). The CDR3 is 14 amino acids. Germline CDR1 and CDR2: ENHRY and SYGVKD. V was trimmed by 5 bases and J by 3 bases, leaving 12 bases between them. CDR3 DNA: TGTGCCATCAGTAGGACTTTAGATACAGATACGCAGTATTTT. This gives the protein CAISRTLDTDTQYF.

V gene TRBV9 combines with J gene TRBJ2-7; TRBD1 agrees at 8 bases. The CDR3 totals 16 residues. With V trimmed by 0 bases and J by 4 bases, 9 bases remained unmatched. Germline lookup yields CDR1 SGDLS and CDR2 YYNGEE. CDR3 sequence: CASSVAATGGKYEQYF. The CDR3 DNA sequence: TGTGCCAGCAGCGTAGCAGCAACAGGGGGAAAATACGAGCAGTACTTC. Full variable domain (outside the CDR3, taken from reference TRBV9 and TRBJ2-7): DSGVTQTPKHLITATGQRVTLRCSPRSGDLSVYWYQQSLDQGLQFLIQYYNGEERAKGNILERFSAQQFPDLHSELNLSSLELGDSALYFCASSVAATGGKYEQYFGPGTRLTVT.

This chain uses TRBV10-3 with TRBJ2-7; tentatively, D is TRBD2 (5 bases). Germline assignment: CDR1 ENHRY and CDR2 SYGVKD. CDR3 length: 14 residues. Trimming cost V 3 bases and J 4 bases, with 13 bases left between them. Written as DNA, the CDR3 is TGTGCCATCAGTGAAGGCTCGGGGTGGTACGAGCAGTACTTC. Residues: CAISEGSGWYEQYF.

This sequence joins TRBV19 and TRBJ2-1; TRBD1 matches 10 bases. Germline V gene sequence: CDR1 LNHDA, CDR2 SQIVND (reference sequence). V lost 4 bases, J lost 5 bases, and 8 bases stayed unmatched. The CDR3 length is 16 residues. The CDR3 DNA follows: TGTGCCAGTAGTAGGACCCGGGACAGGGGCAACAATGAGCAGTTCTTC. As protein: CASSRTRDRGNNEQFF.

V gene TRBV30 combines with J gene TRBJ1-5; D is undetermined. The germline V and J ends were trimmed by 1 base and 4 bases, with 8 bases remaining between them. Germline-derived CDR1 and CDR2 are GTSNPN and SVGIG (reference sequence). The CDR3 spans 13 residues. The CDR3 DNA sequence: TGTGCCTGGAGTGGACTGAAGAATCAGCCCCAGCATTTT. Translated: CAWSGLKNQPQHF.

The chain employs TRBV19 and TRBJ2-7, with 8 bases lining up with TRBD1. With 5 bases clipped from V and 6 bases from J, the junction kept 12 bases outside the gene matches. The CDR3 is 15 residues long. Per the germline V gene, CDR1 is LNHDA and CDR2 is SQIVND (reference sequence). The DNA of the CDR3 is TGTGCCAGTAGTCCCACGGACAGGGCTTTGGGCGAGCAGTACGTC. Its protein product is CASSPTDRALGEQYV.

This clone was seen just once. The CDR3 here is CASSRTSGEGETQYF. As DNA, the CDR3 is TGCGCCAGCAGCCGGACTAGCGGGGAAGGGGAGACCCAGTACTTC. The genes are TRBV5-1 and TRBJ2-5; 12 positions match TRBD2. The CDR3 runs to 15 residues. Germline loops: CDR1 SGHRS, CDR2 YFSETQ. The V gene end was trimmed by 4 bases and the J gene end by 5 bases; junction bases not matched to a gene: 6.